The 8 T cell receptor beta chains given below trace back to one sample, sequenced in a study of Ad26.COV2.S vaccination and SARS-CoV-2 variants. Some clones are missing from TCRdb's copy, which holds only in-frame ones; the method was immunoSEQ multiplex PCR. Of approximately 340,000 clones in the sample, approximately 85% were seen once. Treatment: 19 received Ad26.COV2.S at low or high dose, single or two shots; 5 received placebo; per-sample allocation not given. Sampling was done on day 63 after the first vaccine or placebo injection. Sample: peripheral blood, taken in a trial of Ad26.COV2.S vaccine versus placebo. The receptor source for this set is a person between 18 and 65 years old who received the Ad26.COV2.S COVID-19 vaccine or a placebo.

This chain connects TRBV18 to TRBJ1-2, with D uncertain. V dropped 2 bases and J dropped 5 bases, with 21 bases sitting between them. The CDR3 contains 17 residues. Germline CDR1 KGHSH, CDR2 LQKENI. Written as DNA, the CDR3 is TGTGCCAGCTCACCATTGGTTGCGGAGCCCGCCCCATATGGCTACACCTTC. Its translation: CASSPLVAEPAPYGYTF.

The CDR3 bases are TGTGCCAGCAGCGAGGGGACAGGGGGTAGGGGGACTGAAGCTTTCTTT. It translates to CASSEGTGGRGTEAFF. The gene calls are TRBV7-6 and TRBJ1-1; TRBD1 aligns across 11 bases. Germline assignment: CDR1 SGHVS and CDR2 FNYEAQ. V dropped 5 bases and J dropped 5; count of bases not matched to a gene: 10. The CDR3 has 16 residues.

The chain has TRBV19 and TRBJ1-2; 9 bases map to TRBD1. CDR3 length equals 16 residues. V dropped 6 bases and J dropped 2; count of bases not matched to a gene: 10. CDR1 and CDR2 from the germline V gene are LNHDA and SQIVND (reference sequence). The CDR3 DNA follows: TGTGCCAGTAGCCCGAGTCGGGGGACAGGGAACTATGGCTACACCTTC. Amino acids: CASSPSRGTGNYGYTF.

This chain links TRBV5-6 with TRBJ1-5, with a possible D match to TRBD1 (5 bases). The CDR3 consists of 15 residues. Germline CDR1 and CDR2: SGHDT and YYEEEE. The ends were cut back, 4 bases at V and 1 base at J, with 12 bases in the middle. This chain's CDR3 is CASSVYAGSNQPQHF. DNA for the CDR3: TGTGCCAGCAGCGTCTACGCAGGGAGCAATCAGCCCCAGCATTTT.

The rearrangement links TRBV2 to TRBJ1-2; 8 bases align to TRBD1. In germline, CDR1 is SNHLY, CDR2 FYNNEI. V dropped 5 bases and J dropped 6; count of bases not matched to a gene: 8. This CDR3 comprises 14 residues. CDR3 sequence reads: CASSSDRGEDGYTF. The CDR3 coding sequence is TGTGCCAGCAGTTCAGACAGGGGCGAGGATGGCTACACCTTC.

The chain has TRBV4-3 and TRBJ1-1; D not certain. The CDR3 contains 13 residues. V was cut by 2 bases and J by 1 base, with 5 bases left in between. Per the germline V gene, CDR1 is LGHNA and CDR2 is YSLEER. CDR3 in DNA: TGCGCCAGCAGCCAACAGGCGAACACTGAAGCTTTCTTT. Translation gives CASSQQANTEAFF.

The J gene is TRBJ1-1, the V gene TRBV5-1, with 7 bases lining up with TRBD1. Germline V gives CDR1 SGHRS, CDR2 YFSETQ. This CDR3 contains 14 residues. V was clipped by 3 bases and J by 5 bases; unmatched bases: 7. The CDR3 sequence: CASSSRQGGTEAFF. CDR3 nucleotide sequence: TGCGCCAGCAGCTCCCGACAGGGTGGGACTGAAGCTTTCTTT.

The chain combines TRBV6-1 with TRBJ2-2; D gene uncertain. CDR3 length equals 17 residues. Germline lookup yields CDR1 MNHNS and CDR2 SASEGT. The ends were cut back, 8 bases at V and 3 bases at J, with 22 bases in the middle. CDR3 residues: CASGGKVRRFDTGELFF. The DNA of the CDR3 is TGTGCCAGCGGTGGGAAAGTCAGGCGGTTCGACACCGGGGAGCTGTTTTTT.